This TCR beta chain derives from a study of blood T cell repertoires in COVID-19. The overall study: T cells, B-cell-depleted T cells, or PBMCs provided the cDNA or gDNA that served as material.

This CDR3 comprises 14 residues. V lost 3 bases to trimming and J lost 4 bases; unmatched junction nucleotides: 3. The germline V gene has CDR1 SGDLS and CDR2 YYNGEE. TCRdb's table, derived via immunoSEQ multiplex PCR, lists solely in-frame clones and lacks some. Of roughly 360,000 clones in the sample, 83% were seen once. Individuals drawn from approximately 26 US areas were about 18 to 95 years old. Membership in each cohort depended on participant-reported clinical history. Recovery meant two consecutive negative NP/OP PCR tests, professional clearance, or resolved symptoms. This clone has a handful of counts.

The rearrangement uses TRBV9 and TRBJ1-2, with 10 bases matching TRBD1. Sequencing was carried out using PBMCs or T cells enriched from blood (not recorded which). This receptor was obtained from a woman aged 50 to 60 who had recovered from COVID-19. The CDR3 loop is CASSARTGGYGYTF. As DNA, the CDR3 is TGTGCCAGCAGCGCAAGGACAGGGGGCTATGGCTACACCTTC. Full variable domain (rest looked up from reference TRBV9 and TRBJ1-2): DSGVTQTPKHLITATGQRVTLRCSPRSGDLSVYWYQQSLDQGLQFLIQYYNGEERAKGNILERFSAQQFPDLHSELNLSSLELGDSALYFCASSARTGGYGYTFGSGTRLTVV.